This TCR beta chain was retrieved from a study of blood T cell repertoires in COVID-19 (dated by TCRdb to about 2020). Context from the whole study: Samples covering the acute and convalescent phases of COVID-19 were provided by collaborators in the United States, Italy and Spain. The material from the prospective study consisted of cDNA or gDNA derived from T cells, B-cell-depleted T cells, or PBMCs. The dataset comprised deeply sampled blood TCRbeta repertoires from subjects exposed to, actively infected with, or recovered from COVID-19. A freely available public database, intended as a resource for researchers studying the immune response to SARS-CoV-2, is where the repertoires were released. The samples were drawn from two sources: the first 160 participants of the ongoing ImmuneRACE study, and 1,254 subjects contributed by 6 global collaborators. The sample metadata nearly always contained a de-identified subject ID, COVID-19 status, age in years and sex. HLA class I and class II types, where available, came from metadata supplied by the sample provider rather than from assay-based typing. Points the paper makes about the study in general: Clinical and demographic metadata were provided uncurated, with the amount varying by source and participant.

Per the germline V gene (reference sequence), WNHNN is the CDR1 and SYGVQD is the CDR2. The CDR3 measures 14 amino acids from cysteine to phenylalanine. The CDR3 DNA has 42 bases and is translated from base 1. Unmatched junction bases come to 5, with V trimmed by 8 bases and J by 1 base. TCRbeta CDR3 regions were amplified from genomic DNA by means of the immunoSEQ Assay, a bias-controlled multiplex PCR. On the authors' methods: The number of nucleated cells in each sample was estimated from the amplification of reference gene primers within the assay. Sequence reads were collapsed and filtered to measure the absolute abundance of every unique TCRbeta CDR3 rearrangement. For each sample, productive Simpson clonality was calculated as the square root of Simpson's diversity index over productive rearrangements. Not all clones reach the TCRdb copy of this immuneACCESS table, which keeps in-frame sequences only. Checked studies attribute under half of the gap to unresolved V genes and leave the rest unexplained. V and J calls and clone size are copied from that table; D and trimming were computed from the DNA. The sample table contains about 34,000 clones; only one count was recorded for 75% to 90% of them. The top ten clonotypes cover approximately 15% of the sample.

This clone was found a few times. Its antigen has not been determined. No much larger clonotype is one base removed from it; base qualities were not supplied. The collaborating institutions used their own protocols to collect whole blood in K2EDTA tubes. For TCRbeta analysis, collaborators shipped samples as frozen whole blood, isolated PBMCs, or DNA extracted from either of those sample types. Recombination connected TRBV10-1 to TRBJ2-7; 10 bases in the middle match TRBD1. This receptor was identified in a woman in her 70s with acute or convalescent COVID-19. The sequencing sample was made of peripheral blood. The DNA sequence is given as TGCGCCAGCGGACCGGGACAGGGGTCCTACGAGCAGTACTTC. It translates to CASGPGQGSYEQYF.